This T cell receptor beta chain comes out of a study of T-cell reconstitution after alpha-beta-depleted transplantation in children. Regarding the study as a whole: By one year post-transplant, T-cell counts and diversity largely arose from T cells that were newly produced. At day 60, the high TCRbeta diversity found in some patients originated from recipient T cells and thymic progenitors that had survived. Approximately two months post-transplant, alpha-beta T cells reportedly originated from several hundred expanded graft clones.

Trimming removed 4 bases from V and 7 bases from J; junction bases left unmatched: 9. CDR1 is LGHDT, CDR2 YNNKEL, per germline (reference sequence). This CDR3 has 15 amino acids. This clonotype was picked up a small number of times. Its antigen is unknown. Molecular barcoding with unique molecular identifiers was used for the TCRbeta library. A single record per CDR3 protein comes from TCRdb applying MiXCR to the PCR reads. The sample records about 400,000 distinct CDR3 sequences, 15% to 20% being singletons. This chain uses TRBV3-1 with TRBJ2-1, with TRBD2 matching over 8 bases. This clonotype was sampled from a boy under two years old who had a stem cell transplant for Wiskott-Aldrich syndrome, so the T cells may come from the graft donor. The source material was PBMCs, mostly from graft donor cells, sampled 360 days after TCRalphabeta/CD19-depleted stem cell transplant. The CDR3, as DNA: TGTGCCAGCAGCCTAAATAGCGGGGCCGGGAATGAGCAGTTCTTC. Translated: CASSLNSGAGNEQFF.